The 4 T cell receptor beta chains below come from one sample, sequenced in a study of TIL therapy for anti-PD-1-resistant metastatic lung cancer. This was the immunoSEQ v3 assay. Assay: immunoSEQ multiplex PCR; the TCRdb copy retains only in-frame clones and omits some. The sample has about 36,000 clones, around 67% seen once. Time point given: pre-treatment sample, taken before nivolumab and TIL therapy. The sample here was blood, taken at baseline. These receptors were collected from a person between 25 and 80 years old with non-small cell lung cancer.

This chain links TRBV10-3 with TRBJ1-4; 7 bases are a match to TRBD1. Trimming at V came to 10 bases and at J to 8 bases, leaving 10 bases not matched to a gene. The CDR3 is 13 amino acids. The germline CDR1 and CDR2 sequences are ENHRY and SYGVKD. CDR3 DNA: TGTGCCAACTCGAGGGGGCTGGGAGAAAAACTGTTTTTT. It is translated as CANSRGLGEKLFF.

This clone has just a few counts. CDR3 nucleotide sequence: TGTGCCAGCAGTGAAGGGACAGGGCCCTTTTCCCTCTATGGCTACACCTTC. Protein sequence: CASSEGTGPFSLYGYTF. This chain connects TRBV6-1 to TRBJ1-2; 8 bases align to TRBD1. CDR3 length: 17 residues. Germline V CDR1 and CDR2: MNHNS, SASEGT. J was trimmed by 4 bases and V by 1 base; bases with no gene match: 11.

The rearrangement joins TRBV20-1 to TRBJ1-1; unclear D gene. The CDR3 is made up of 11 amino acids. Germline-derived CDR1 and CDR2 are DFQATT and SNEGSKA (reference sequence). DNA for the CDR3: TGCAGAGACTCTAGGGACACTGAAGCTTTCTTT. Amino acids: CRDSRDTEAFF.

The chain joins TRBV11-2 to TRBJ2-5, with 7 nucleotides matching TRBD1. The germline V gene has CDR1 SGHAT and CDR2 FQNNGV. The CDR3 totals 14 residues. V was clipped by 3 bases and J by 5 bases; unmatched bases: 6. DNA of the CDR3: TGTGCCAGCAGCTTCGGATTACAGGGGGAGACCCAGTACTTC. It specifies CASSFGLQGETQYF.